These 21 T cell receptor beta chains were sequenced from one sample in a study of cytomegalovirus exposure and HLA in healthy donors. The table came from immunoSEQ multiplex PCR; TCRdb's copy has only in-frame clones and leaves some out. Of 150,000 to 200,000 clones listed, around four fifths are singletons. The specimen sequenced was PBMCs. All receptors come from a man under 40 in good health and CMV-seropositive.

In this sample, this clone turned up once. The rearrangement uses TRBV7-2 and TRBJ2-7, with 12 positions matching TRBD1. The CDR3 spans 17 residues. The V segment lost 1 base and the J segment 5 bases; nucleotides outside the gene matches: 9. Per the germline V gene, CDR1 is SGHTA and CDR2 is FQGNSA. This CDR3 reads CASSLEPGQGARDEQYF. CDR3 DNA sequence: TGTGCCAGCAGCTTAGAGCCGGGACAGGGGGCGCGCGACGAGCAGTACTTC.

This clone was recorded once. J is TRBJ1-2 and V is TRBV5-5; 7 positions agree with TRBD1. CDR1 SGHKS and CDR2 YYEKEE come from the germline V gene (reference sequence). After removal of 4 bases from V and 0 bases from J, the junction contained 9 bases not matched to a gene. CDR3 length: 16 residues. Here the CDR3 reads CASSQADREANYGYTF. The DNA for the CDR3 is TGTGCCAGCAGCCAGGCTGACAGGGAAGCTAACTATGGCTACACCTTC.

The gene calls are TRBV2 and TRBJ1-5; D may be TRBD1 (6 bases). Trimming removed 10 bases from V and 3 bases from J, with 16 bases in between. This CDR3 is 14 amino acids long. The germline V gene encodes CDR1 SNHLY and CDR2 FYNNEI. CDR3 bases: TGTGCCACCCAAGGGGGGGATTACAATCAGCCCCAGCATTTT. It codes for CATQGGDYNQPQHF. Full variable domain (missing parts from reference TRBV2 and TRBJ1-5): EPEVTQTPSHQVTQMGQEVILRCVPISNHLYFYWYRQILGQKVEFLVSFYNNEISEKSEIFDDQFSVERPDGSNFTLKIRSTKLEDSAMYFCATQGGDYNQPQHFGDGTRLSIL.

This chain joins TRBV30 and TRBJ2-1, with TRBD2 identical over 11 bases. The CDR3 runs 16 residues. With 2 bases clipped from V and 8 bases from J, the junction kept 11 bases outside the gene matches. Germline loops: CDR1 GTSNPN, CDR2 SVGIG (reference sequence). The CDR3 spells CAWSTSGGPGPHEQFF. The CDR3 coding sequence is TGTGCCTGGAGTACTAGCGGGGGCCCTGGGCCCCATGAGCAGTTCTTC.

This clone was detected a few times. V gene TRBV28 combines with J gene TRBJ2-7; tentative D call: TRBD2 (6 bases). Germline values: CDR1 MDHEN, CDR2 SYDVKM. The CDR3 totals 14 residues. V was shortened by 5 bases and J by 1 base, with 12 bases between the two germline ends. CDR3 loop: CASSAPGLSYEQYF. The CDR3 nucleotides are TGTGCCAGCAGTGCCCCCGGACTATCCTACGAGCAGTACTTC.

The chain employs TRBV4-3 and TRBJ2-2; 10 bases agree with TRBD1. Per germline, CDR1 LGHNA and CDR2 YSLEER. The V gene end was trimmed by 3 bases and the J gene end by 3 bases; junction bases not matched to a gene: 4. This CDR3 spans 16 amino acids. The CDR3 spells CASSHLGQGYTGELFF. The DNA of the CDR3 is TGCGCCAGCAGCCACTTGGGACAGGGGTACACCGGGGAGCTGTTTTTT.

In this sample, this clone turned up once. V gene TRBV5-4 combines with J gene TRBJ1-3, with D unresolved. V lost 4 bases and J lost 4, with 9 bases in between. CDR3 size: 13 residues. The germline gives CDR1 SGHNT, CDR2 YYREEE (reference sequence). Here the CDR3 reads CASSGDKGNTIYF. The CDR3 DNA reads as TGTGCCAGCAGCGGTGACAAAGGAAACACCATATATTTT.

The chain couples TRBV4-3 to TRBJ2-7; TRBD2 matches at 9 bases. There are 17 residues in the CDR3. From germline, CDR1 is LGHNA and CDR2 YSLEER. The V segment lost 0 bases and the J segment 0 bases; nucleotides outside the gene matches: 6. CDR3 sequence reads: CASSQDRASGVSYEQYF. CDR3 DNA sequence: TGCGCCAGCAGCCAAGATAGAGCTAGCGGGGTCTCCTACGAGCAGTACTTC.

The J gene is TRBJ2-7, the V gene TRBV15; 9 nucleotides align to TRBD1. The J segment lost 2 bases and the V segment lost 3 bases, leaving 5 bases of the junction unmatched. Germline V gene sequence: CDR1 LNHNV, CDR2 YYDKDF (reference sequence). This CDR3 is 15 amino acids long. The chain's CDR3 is CATSSGQGPTYEQYF. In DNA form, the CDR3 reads TGTGCCACCAGCAGCGGACAGGGGCCAACCTACGAGCAGTACTTC.

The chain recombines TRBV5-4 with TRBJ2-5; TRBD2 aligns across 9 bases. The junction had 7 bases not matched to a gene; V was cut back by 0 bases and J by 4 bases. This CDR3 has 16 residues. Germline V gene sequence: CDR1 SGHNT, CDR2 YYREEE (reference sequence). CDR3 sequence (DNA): TGTGCCAGCAGCTTGGTAGGGCGGGGGGGCGTAGAGACCCAGTACTTC. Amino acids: CASSLVGRGGVETQYF.

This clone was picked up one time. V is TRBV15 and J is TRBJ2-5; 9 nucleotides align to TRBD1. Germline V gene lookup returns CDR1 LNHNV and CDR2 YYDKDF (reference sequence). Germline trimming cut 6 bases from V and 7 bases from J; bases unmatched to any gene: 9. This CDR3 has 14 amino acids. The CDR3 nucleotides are TGTGCCACCAGTCCCGGGACAGGGCCCGGGACCCAGTACTTC. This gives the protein CATSPGTGPGTQYF.

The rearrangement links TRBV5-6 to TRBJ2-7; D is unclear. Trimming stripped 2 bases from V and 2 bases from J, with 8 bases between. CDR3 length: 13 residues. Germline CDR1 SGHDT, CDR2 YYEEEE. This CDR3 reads CASSFYSTYEQYF. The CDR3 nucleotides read TGTGCCAGCAGCTTCTATAGCACCTACGAGCAGTACTTC.

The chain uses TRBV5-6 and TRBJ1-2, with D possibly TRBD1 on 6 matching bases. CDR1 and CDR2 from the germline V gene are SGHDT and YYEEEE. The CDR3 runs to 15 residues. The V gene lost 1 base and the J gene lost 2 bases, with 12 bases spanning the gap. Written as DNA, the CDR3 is TGTGCCAGCAGCTTGCCGGGACACCCAAACTATGGCTACACCTTC. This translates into CASSLPGHPNYGYTF. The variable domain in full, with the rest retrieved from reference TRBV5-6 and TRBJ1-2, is DAGVTQSPTHLIKTRGQQVTLRCSPKSGHDTVSWYQQALGQGPQFIFQYYEEEERQRGNFPDRFSGHQFPNYSSELNVNALLLGDSALYLCASSLPGHPNYGYTFGSGTRLTVV.

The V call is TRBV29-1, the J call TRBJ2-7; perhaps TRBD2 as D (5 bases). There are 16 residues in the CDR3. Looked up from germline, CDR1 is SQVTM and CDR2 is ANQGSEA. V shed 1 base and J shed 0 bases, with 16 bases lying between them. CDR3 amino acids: CSVEGKRAGRSYEQYF. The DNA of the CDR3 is TGCAGCGTTGAAGGGAAGAGGGCAGGCCGCTCCTACGAGCAGTACTTC.

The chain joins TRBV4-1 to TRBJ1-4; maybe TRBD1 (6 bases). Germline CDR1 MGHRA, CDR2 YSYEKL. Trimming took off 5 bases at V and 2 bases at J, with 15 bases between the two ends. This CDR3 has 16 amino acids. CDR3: CASSLSRGATNEKLFF. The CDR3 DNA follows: TGCGCCAGCAGCTTGAGCCGGGGGGCTACTAATGAAAAACTGTTTTTT.

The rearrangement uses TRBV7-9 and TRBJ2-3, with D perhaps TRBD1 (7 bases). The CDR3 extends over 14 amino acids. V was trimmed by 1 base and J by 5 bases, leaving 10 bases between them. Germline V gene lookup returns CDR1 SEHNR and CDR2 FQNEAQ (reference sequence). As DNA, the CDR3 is TGTGCCAGCAGCTTAGACAGGGGAGGAGATACGCAGTATTTT. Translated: CASSLDRGGDTQYF.

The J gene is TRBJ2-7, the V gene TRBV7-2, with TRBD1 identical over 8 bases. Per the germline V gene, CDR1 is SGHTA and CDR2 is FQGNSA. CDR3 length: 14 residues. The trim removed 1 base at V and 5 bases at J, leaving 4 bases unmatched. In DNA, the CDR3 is TGTGCCAGCAGCTTAGGACAGGGGTTTAACGAGCAGTACTTC. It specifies CASSLGQGFNEQYF.

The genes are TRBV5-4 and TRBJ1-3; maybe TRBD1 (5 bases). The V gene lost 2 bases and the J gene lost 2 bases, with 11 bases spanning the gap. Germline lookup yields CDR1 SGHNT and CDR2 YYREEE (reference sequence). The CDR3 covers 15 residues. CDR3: CASSLPGEPGNTIYF. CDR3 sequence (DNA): TGTGCCAGCAGCTTACCGGGGGAACCTGGAAACACCATATATTTT.

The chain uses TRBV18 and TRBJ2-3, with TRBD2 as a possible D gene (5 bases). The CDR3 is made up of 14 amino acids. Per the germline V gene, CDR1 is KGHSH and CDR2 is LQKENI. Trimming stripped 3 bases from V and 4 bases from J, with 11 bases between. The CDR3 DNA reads TGTGCCAGCTCACCGCGGACTGGATCAGATACGCAGTATTTT. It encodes CASSPRTGSDTQYF.

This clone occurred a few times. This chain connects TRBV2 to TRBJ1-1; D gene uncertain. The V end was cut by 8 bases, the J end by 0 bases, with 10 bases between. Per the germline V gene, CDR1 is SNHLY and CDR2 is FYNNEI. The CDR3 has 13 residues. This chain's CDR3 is CASGGLMNTEAFF. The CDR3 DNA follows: TGTGCCAGCGGCGGACTGATGAACACTGAAGCTTTCTTT.

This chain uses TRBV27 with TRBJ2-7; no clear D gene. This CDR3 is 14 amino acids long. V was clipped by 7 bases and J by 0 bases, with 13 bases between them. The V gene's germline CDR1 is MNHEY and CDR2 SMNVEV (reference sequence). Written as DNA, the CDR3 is TGTGCCAGCACCCAGGCCGGCATCTCCTACGAGCAGTACTTC. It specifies CASTQAGISYEQYF.